This T cell receptor (beta chain) was profiled in a study of HIV-infected children after antiretroviral therapy interruption. The TCR library was built from RNA with a 3' RACE protocol and unique molecular identifiers. TCRdb re-called the 3' RACE reads through MiXCR, storing one row per CDR3 protein. The data show about 89,000 distinct CDR3 sequences, with approximately 6.9% seen just once and roughly 1% held by the top ten. This clonotype occurred many times. CDR3 length equals 15 residues. Looked up from germline, CDR1 is LGHNA and CDR2 is YNFKEQ. V gave up 3 bases and J gave up 4 bases; unmatched junction bases: 7. Treatment reported: PENTA 11 planned treatment interruption arm or continuous ART arm.

The sequencing used CD45RA+ CD4+ T cells from PBMCs, pooled from several time points, collected from a donor given antiretroviral therapy, either interrupted or continuous. This sample's subset: naive CD4+ CD45RA+ CD45RO- T cells. The V and J genes are TRBV4-2 and TRBJ2-7, with 9 bases identical to TRBD1. The receptor comes from a pool of human donors with HIV. The DNA for the CDR3 is TGTGCCAGCAGCCAGATACAGGGGGCTTTTTACGAGCAGTACTTC. Its protein is CASSQIQGAFYEQYF.